The entry below describes one TCR beta chain. Germline V gene data show CDR1 as GTSNPN and CDR2 as SVGIG (reference sequence). The CDR3 is 16 amino acids. V was cut by 1 base and J by 4 bases, with 16 bases left in between. The data are from a study of CD8 T cells in ankylosing spondylitis. TCRdb independently ran MiXCR on the 5' RACE reads; one entry per CDR3 protein. The data contain roughly 230,000 distinct CDR3 sequences, 18% of them singletons. The chain recombines TRBV30 with TRBJ2-2, with D tentatively TRBD2 (6 bases). The sequence was obtained from a male donor with ankylosing spondylitis or in good health (not recorded which). The material sequenced was blood, either unsorted or a sorted T cell fraction (not recorded which). The CDR3 nucleotides read TGTGCCTGGAGTGCAACGCGGGACTTTTCCACCGGGGAGCTGTTTTTT. Its protein product is CAWSATRDFSTGELFF.